The next 31 T cell receptor beta chains were all read from a single sample in a study of CD8+ T cells in alopecia areata. Extracted RNA was reverse transcribed, and the resulting cDNA served as sequencing template. Profiling relied on immunoSEQ multiplex PCR, and the TCRdb table lists in-frame clones only, not all of them. The profile covers under 150,000 clones, with roughly 50% appearing a single time and over 9.5% taken by the ten largest. The sample was NKG2D-low CD8+ T cells sorted from blood. Source of these receptors: a human donor with alopecia areata.

This clone was seen a handful of times. The rearrangement joins TRBV6-5 to TRBJ2-2, with D possibly being TRBD1 (6 bases). V shed 6 bases and J shed 5 bases, with 13 bases lying between them. The CDR3 covers 14 residues. CDR1 is MNHEY, CDR2 SVGAGI, per germline. CDR3 sequence (DNA): TGTGCCAGCAGGGTAACAGGGCAGACCGGGGAGCTGTTTTTT. It specifies CASRVTGQTGELFF.

This clone came up a few times. The CDR3 spells CSVESVFYNEQFF. The CDR3 nucleotides are TGCAGCGTTGAGTCGGTTTTCTACAATGAGCAGTTCTTC. V gene TRBV29-1 combines with J gene TRBJ2-1; D gene unclear. Germline assignment: CDR1 SQVTM and CDR2 ANQGSEA. The V end was cut by 3 bases, the J end by 3 bases, with 9 bases between. The CDR3 consists of 13 residues.

J is TRBJ1-2 and V is TRBV29-1; TRBD1 agrees at 7 bases. The V segment lost 5 bases and the J segment 4 bases; nucleotides outside the gene matches: 4. This CDR3 contains 12 residues. CDR1 and CDR2 (germline): SQVTM, ANQGSEA. The CDR3 region is CSVPGQAYGYTF. The CDR3 DNA follows: TGCAGCGTTCCCGGACAGGCCTATGGCTACACCTTC.

A few counts support this clone. The chain recombines TRBV29-1 with TRBJ2-1, with D tentatively TRBD1 (6 bases). CDR1 and CDR2 from the germline V gene are SQVTM and ANQGSEA. The CDR3 consists of 16 residues. Trimming stripped 3 bases from V and 6 bases from J, with 21 bases between. The CDR3 loop reads CSVEGPLDRSLNEQFF. The CDR3, as DNA: TGCAGCGTTGAGGGGCCGCTCGACAGGTCTCTCAATGAGCAGTTCTTC.

The rearrangement joins TRBV9 to TRBJ2-2, with 8 bases aligning to TRBD2. Trimming took 3 bases from V and 3 from J; bases not matched to a gene: 1. This CDR3 contains 14 residues. Germline values: CDR1 SGDLS, CDR2 YYNGEE. CDR3 bases: TGTGCCAGCAGCGCAGCGGGGGACACCGGGGAGCTGTTTTTT. This encodes CASSAAGDTGELFF.

This chain joins TRBV29-1 and TRBJ2-6, with TRBD2 as a possible D gene (6 bases). V dropped 0 bases and J dropped 0 bases, with 9 bases sitting between them. The CDR3 is 16 residues long. Per germline, CDR1 SQVTM and CDR2 ANQGSEA. CDR3 coding DNA: TGCAGCGTTGAAGAGGGGGGAGGCTCTGGGGCCAACGTCCTGACTTTC. This gives the protein CSVEEGGGSGANVLTF.

The chain carries TRBV5-6 and TRBJ2-1; 9 bases line up with TRBD2. CDR1 and CDR2 (germline): SGHDT, YYEEEE. J was trimmed by 4 bases and V by 0 bases; bases with no gene match: 5. The CDR3 is 16 residues long. The CDR3 protein is CASSLGLAGRYNEQFF. As DNA, the CDR3 is TGTGCCAGCAGCTTGGGTCTAGCGGGAAGATACAATGAGCAGTTCTTC.

This clone was detected a few times. V is TRBV29-1 and J is TRBJ2-3, with D possibly TRBD1 on 6 matching bases. Trimming pared 0 bases from V and 6 bases from J, leaving 10 bases between. In germline, CDR1 is SQVTM, CDR2 ANQGSEA. This CDR3 is 13 amino acids long. The CDR3 protein is CSVEEQGPDTQYF. The CDR3 bases are TGCAGCGTTGAAGAGCAGGGGCCGGATACGCAGTATTTT.

This clone appeared once. The chain carries TRBV9 and TRBJ2-5; D may be TRBD2 (6 bases). V was clipped by 1 base and J by 2 bases, with 9 bases between them. The CDR3 contains 14 residues. From germline, CDR1 is SGDLS and CDR2 YYNGEE. The CDR3 DNA is TGTGCCAGCAGCGTACTCGGGGGACAAGAGACCCAGTACTTC. This gives the protein CASSVLGGQETQYF.

V and J are TRBV7-2 and TRBJ1-1, with 7 positions matching TRBD1. Germline assignment: CDR1 SGHTA and CDR2 FQGNSA. This CDR3 region has 16 residues. The V gene end was trimmed by 1 base and the J gene end by 6 bases; junction bases not matched to a gene: 11. This CDR3 is CASSLVWTGRFAEAFF. DNA for the CDR3: TGTGCCAGCAGCTTAGTTTGGACAGGACGGTTCGCTGAAGCTTTCTTT.

The chain combines TRBV29-1 with TRBJ2-1, with 9 bases aligning to TRBD2. Germline CDR1 is SQVTM and CDR2 is ANQGSEA. There are 15 residues in the CDR3. J gave up 2 bases and V 6 bases, and 8 bases lay outside the gene matches. CDR3 protein: CSVVMGGRAYNEQFF. CDR3 sequence (DNA): TGCAGCGTAGTAATGGGCGGGAGGGCCTACAATGAGCAGTTCTTC.

V usage is TRBV30 and J usage is TRBJ2-7; a possible D gene is TRBD1 (6 bases). Trimming took 4 bases from V and 6 from J, leaving 13 bases between them. The CDR3 covers 12 residues. The germline V gene has CDR1 GTSNPN and CDR2 SVGIG (reference sequence). The CDR3 coding sequence is TGTGCCTGGACTTCCGGGACAAGCGAGCAGTACTTC. It translates to CAWTSGTSEQYF.

The rearrangement joins TRBV30 to TRBJ1-2; D possibly corresponds to TRBD1 (6 bases). V shed 0 bases and J shed 8 bases, with 10 bases lying between them. The CDR3 sequence is 12 residues long. Germline CDR1 reads GTSNPN; CDR2 reads SVGIG (reference sequence). The CDR3, as DNA: TGTGCCTGGAGTGTACAGGGCCGAGGCTACACCTTC. It is translated as CAWSVQGRGYTF.

The J gene is TRBJ2-3, the V gene TRBV9, with 9 nucleotides matching TRBD2. With 6 bases clipped from V and 1 base from J, the junction kept 3 bases outside the gene matches. The germline gives CDR1 SGDLS, CDR2 YYNGEE. The CDR3 spans 14 residues. The chain's CDR3 is CASTASGGTDTQYF. The CDR3 coding sequence is TGTGCCAGCACGGCTAGCGGGGGCACAGATACGCAGTATTTT.

This clone was seen a single time. V gene TRBV30 combines with J gene TRBJ2-7; no firm D call. Germline CDR1 is GTSNPN and CDR2 is SVGIG (reference sequence). This CDR3 contains 12 residues. V gave up 3 bases and J gave up 0 bases, with 6 bases separating them. The CDR3 bases are TGTGCCTGGAGGGGGAACTCCTACGAGCAGTACTTC. Its protein product is CAWRGNSYEQYF.

The chain employs TRBV7-9 and TRBJ2-7; D possibly corresponds to TRBD1 (5 bases). V was pared by 4 bases and J by 3 bases, with 19 bases between. The CDR3 totals 16 residues. Germline CDR1 reads SEHNR; CDR2 reads FQNEAQ (reference sequence). CDR3 region: CASSSGQGAPLYEQYF. Written as DNA, the CDR3 is TGTGCCAGCAGCTCCGGACAAGGGGCCCCCCTCTACGAGCAGTACTTC. Supplemented by reference TRBV7-9 and TRBJ2-7, the full variable domain reads DTGVSQNPRHKITKRGQNVTFRCDPISEHNRLYWYRQTLGQGPEFLTYFQNEAQLEKSRLLSDRFSAERPKGSFSTLEIQRTEQGDSAMYLCASSSGQGAPLYEQYFGPGTRLTVT.

In its sample, this clone was seen a few times. V is TRBV11-2 and J is TRBJ2-1; D might be TRBD2 (5 bases). The CDR3 spans 15 residues. Germline V CDR1 and CDR2: SGHAT, FQNNGV. Trimming took off 3 bases at V and 3 bases at J, with 12 bases between the two ends. The CDR3 DNA follows: TGTGCCAGCAGCTTGGTACTAGGAGACTACAATGAGCAGTTCTTC. Protein: CASSLVLGDYNEQFF.

V and J are TRBV6-5 and TRBJ1-3; D unclear. V was shortened by 4 bases and J by 4 bases, with 8 bases between the two germline ends. The CDR3 extends over 13 amino acids. Germline V gene lookup returns CDR1 MNHEY and CDR2 SVGAGI. The CDR3 DNA reads as TGTGCCAGCAGTTCTCTTATAGGAAACACCATATATTTT. Translated: CASSSLIGNTIYF.

This clone was found a few times. The gene calls are TRBV7-9 and TRBJ2-3, with D tentatively TRBD2 (5 bases). This CDR3 is built from 15 residues. The V end lost 4 bases, the J end lost 4 bases, and 15 bases lay between the germline ends. In germline, CDR1 is SEHNR, CDR2 FQNEAQ (reference sequence). The CDR3: CASSSRDFQADTQYF. CDR3 sequence (DNA): TGTGCCAGCAGCTCCCGGGATTTCCAGGCAGATACGCAGTATTTT.

This chain joins TRBV29-1 and TRBJ1-1, with D perhaps TRBD1 (6 bases). The CDR3 is made up of 12 amino acids. V dropped 5 bases and J dropped 1 base, with 8 bases sitting between them. Germline loops: CDR1 SQVTM, CDR2 ANQGSEA. The CDR3 loop is CSVRGGNTEAFF. The CDR3 DNA reads TGCAGCGTTAGGGGGGGGAACACTGAAGCTTTCTTT.

This chain joins TRBV6-6 and TRBJ2-1, with a possible D match to TRBD2 (5 bases). The CDR3 has 13 residues. V lost 5 bases, J lost 9 bases, and 14 bases lay in between. Germline V gene lookup returns CDR1 MNHNY and CDR2 SVGAGI (reference sequence). CDR3 nucleotides: TGTGCCAGCAGTCCCCTCTTGGCGGGTGAGCAGTTCTTC. Protein sequence: CASSPLLAGEQFF.

CDR3 sequence reads: CASSQEGQIYGYTF. The CDR3 region has the DNA TGCGCCAGCAGCCAAGAAGGGCAGATCTATGGCTACACCTTC. The chain carries TRBV4-1 and TRBJ1-2; D remains unclear. Germline V lookup: CDR1 MGHRA, CDR2 YSYEKL. The CDR3 totals 14 residues. With 0 bases removed from V and 4 bases from J, the gap between germline ends came to 9 bases.

This clone was picked up a small number of times. V gene TRBV29-1 combines with J gene TRBJ2-1, with 9 bases identical to TRBD1. The CDR3 is 12 amino acids. Per the germline V gene, CDR1 is SQVTM and CDR2 is ANQGSEA. V shed 8 bases and J 10 bases; nucleotides not matched to a gene: 9. The CDR3 loop reads CSIRQGEGEQFF. The CDR3 DNA is TGCAGCATTCGACAGGGGGAGGGGGAGCAGTTCTTC.

The gene calls are TRBV7-8 and TRBJ2-2; tentatively, D is TRBD2 (6 bases). The CDR3 contains 16 residues. Between the trimmed V and J ends, which lost 1 base and 4 bases, there was a span of 13 bases. Germline V gene lookup returns CDR1 SGHVS and CDR2 FQNEAQ. The CDR3: CASSLVAGSGTGELFF. DNA for the CDR3: TGTGCCAGCAGCTTAGTCGCCGGGAGCGGCACCGGGGAGCTGTTTTTT.

The chain links TRBV29-1 to TRBJ1-6; D gene ambiguous. The CDR3 runs 14 residues. The germline V and J ends were trimmed by 4 bases and 9 bases, with 16 bases remaining between them. Germline V gene data show CDR1 as SQVTM and CDR2 as ANQGSEA. CDR3 amino acids: CSVGAARGGSPLHF. For the CDR3, the DNA is TGCAGCGTTGGGGCGGCCCGGGGTGGTTCACCCCTCCACTTT.

This sequence joins TRBV4-1 and TRBJ1-2, with D perhaps matching TRBD1 (5 bases). Germline values: CDR1 MGHRA, CDR2 YSYEKL. V lost 1 base to trimming and J lost 4 bases, with 10 bases between them. The CDR3 length is 14 residues. The CDR3 loop is CASSQVGAGYGYTF. As DNA, the CDR3 is TGCGCCAGCAGCCAAGTAGGGGCGGGCTATGGCTACACCTTC.

This rearrangement joins TRBV9 to TRBJ1-2; D is uncertain. Trimming took off 3 bases at V and 8 bases at J, with 14 bases between the two ends. This CDR3 region has 13 residues. Germline V gives CDR1 SGDLS, CDR2 YYNGEE. The chain's CDR3 is CASSEGTGDGYTF. For the CDR3, the DNA is TGTGCCAGCAGCGAGGGAACGGGAGACGGCTACACCTTC.

The genes are TRBV28 and TRBJ2-7, with 7 positions matching TRBD1. The germline CDR1 and CDR2 sequences are MDHEN and SYDVKM. V lost 1 base, J lost 2 bases, and 5 bases stayed unmatched. This CDR3 spans 15 amino acids. CDR3 sequence (DNA): TGTGCCAGCAGTTTATTCCCCGGACAGGCCTACGAGCAGTACTTC. Translation: CASSLFPGQAYEQYF.

The chain uses TRBV29-1 and TRBJ2-7; 8 bases agree with TRBD1. V shed 6 bases, J shed 6 bases, and the junction held 7 bases outside the gene matches. The CDR3 runs 12 residues. Germline V CDR1 and CDR2: SQVTM, ANQGSEA. The CDR3 protein is CSVGTGTGEQYF. DNA for the CDR3: TGCAGCGTCGGCACTGGGACAGGCGAGCAGTACTTC.

The chain joins TRBV28 to TRBJ2-5; D is possibly TRBD1 or TRBD2 (6 bases each). Per germline, CDR1 MDHEN and CDR2 SYDVKM. The CDR3 is made up of 15 amino acids. V lost 3 bases, J lost 2 bases, and 13 bases lay in between. CDR3 coding DNA: TGTGCCAGCAGTTTTGGTGAAGGGGGGCAAGAGACCCAGTACTTC. Translating gives CASSFGEGGQETQYF.

With respect to this clone: Other DNA sequences in this specimen translate into the identical CDR3. The chain is built from TRBV30 and TRBJ2-7, with D unclear. The germline V gene has CDR1 GTSNPN and CDR2 SVGIG (reference sequence). Trimming left V 0 bases short and J 3 bases short, with 3 bases between. This CDR3 has 11 residues. The chain's CDR3 is CAWSVNYEQYF. CDR3 sequence (DNA): TGTGCCTGGAGTGTGAACTACGAGCAGTACTTC.